The 25 T cell receptor beta chains below all came from one sample that was sequenced in a study of T-cell reconstitution after alpha-beta-depleted transplantation in children. The authors prepared the TCRbeta library with unique molecular identifiers. TCRdb re-called the PCR reads through MiXCR, storing one row per CDR3 protein. Of approximately 520,000 distinct CDR3 sequences in the sample, around a third were seen once. Sequencing used PBMCs from the stem cell graft donor, obtained from the stem cell graft. Receptors were obtained from a human donor who donated a stem cell graft to a child with aplastic anemia.

The gene calls are TRBV27 and TRBJ2-1; possibly TRBD2 for D (5 bases). CDR3 length equals 12 residues. V was trimmed by 5 bases and J by 5 bases, leaving 7 bases between them. Germline assignment: CDR1 MNHEY and CDR2 SMNVEV (reference sequence). CDR3 nucleotide sequence: TGTGCCAGCAGTGACTACCACAATGAGCAGTTCTTC. Protein product: CASSDYHNEQFF.

This clonotype was recorded a few times. The chain recombines TRBV7-2 with TRBJ2-5; D is unclear. This CDR3 has 13 residues. Trimming pared 0 bases from V and 5 bases from J, leaving 7 bases between. CDR1 and CDR2 (germline): SGHTA, FQGNSA. This CDR3 is CASSLARSETQYF. CDR3 sequence (DNA): TGTGCCAGCAGCTTAGCTCGGTCGGAGACCCAGTACTTC.

This clonotype was observed a few times. The chain couples TRBV30 to TRBJ1-1, with D unclear. Germline V CDR1 and CDR2: GTSNPN, SVGIG (reference sequence). Trimming took off 4 bases at V and 6 bases at J, with 9 bases between the two ends. The CDR3 consists of 11 residues. CDR3 DNA: TGTGCCTGGACTATACCCCCTGAAGCTTTCTTT. Protein: CAWTIPPEAFF.

The chain is built from TRBV11-3 and TRBJ2-1, with TRBD1 identical over 7 bases. Trimming took 4 bases from V and 2 from J; bases not matched to a gene: 8. This CDR3 has 16 residues. Germline V gives CDR1 SGHNT, CDR2 YENEEA. As DNA, the CDR3 is TGTGCCAGCAGCTCTCGACAGGGTTCGCCCTACAATGAGCAGTTCTTC. It specifies CASSSRQGSPYNEQFF. Variable domain in full (rest from reference TRBV11-3 and TRBJ2-1): EAGVVQSPRYKIIEKKQPVAFWCNPISGHNTLYWYLQNLGQGPELLIRYENEEAVDDSQLPKDRFSAERLKGVDSTLKIQPAELGDSAVYLCASSSRQGSPYNEQFFGPGTRLTVL.

This clonotype has only a few counts. The chain links TRBV30 to TRBJ1-1; no clear D. The CDR3 runs 12 residues. CDR1 is GTSNPN and CDR2 is SVGIG in the germline V gene (reference sequence). V was clipped by 5 bases and J by 2 bases, with 9 bases between them. The CDR3 bases are TGTGCCTGGGGCGACACAAACACTGAAGCTTTCTTT. Protein sequence: CAWGDTNTEAFF.

This clonotype showed up just a few times. V gene TRBV20-1 combines with J gene TRBJ2-1; a possible D gene is TRBD2 (5 bases). Trimming took off 7 bases at V and 0 bases at J, with 7 bases between the two ends. The CDR3 is 12 amino acids. Germline assignment: CDR1 DFQATT and CDR2 SNEGSKA (reference sequence). CDR3 region: CSGERSYNEQFF. Here the CDR3 DNA reads TGCAGTGGGGAGCGCTCCTACAATGAGCAGTTCTTC.

The chain has TRBV11-2 and TRBJ1-2, with D possibly being TRBD1 (5 bases). With 3 bases removed from V and 5 bases from J, the gap between germline ends came to 22 bases. CDR3 length: 17 residues. Germline loops: CDR1 SGHAT, CDR2 FQNNGV. DNA of the CDR3: TGTGCCAGCAGCTTTAGGTCGCAGGGAGAAGTGGGGTATGGCTACACCTTC. Residues: CASSFRSQGEVGYGYTF.

This clonotype was seen a few times. The chain uses TRBV29-1 and TRBJ2-1; D might be TRBD2 (5 bases). This CDR3 contains 14 residues. V dropped 2 bases and J dropped 6 bases, with 14 bases sitting between them. The germline V gene encodes CDR1 SQVTM and CDR2 ANQGSEA. As DNA, the CDR3 is TGCAGCGTTGAATGGAACCGAGGAGGCAATGAGCAGTTCTTC. It is translated as CSVEWNRGGNEQFF.

V usage is TRBV5-6 and J usage is TRBJ2-7; D is uncertain. The CDR3 is 13 amino acids. Germline V gene data show CDR1 as SGHDT and CDR2 as YYEEEE. V dropped 1 base and J dropped 6 bases, with 11 bases sitting between them. The chain's CDR3 is CASSLISGVEQYV. CDR3 DNA sequence: TGTGCCAGCAGCTTGATTTCTGGAGTCGAGCAGTACGTC.

The J gene is TRBJ2-5, the V gene TRBV29-1; TRBD1 agrees at 7 bases. Unmatched junction bases numbered 4, after V lost 2 bases and J lost 7 bases. The V gene's germline CDR1 is SQVTM and CDR2 ANQGSEA. This CDR3 comprises 12 residues. CDR3 loop: CSVEQGERTQYF. In DNA, the CDR3 is TGCAGCGTTGAACAGGGGGAGAGGACCCAGTACTTC.

The chain has TRBV7-9 and TRBJ1-2, with D perhaps TRBD1 (5 bases). V was clipped by 4 bases and J by 8 bases, with 14 bases between them. The CDR3 is made up of 13 amino acids. Germline V gene lookup returns CDR1 SEHNR and CDR2 FQNEAQ (reference sequence). CDR3 coding DNA: TGTGCCAGCAGCTACGCCGGGACCTACGGCTACACCTTC. As protein: CASSYAGTYGYTF.

This chain connects TRBV7-6 to TRBJ2-3, with D unresolved. The CDR3 runs to 15 residues. Trimming removed 0 bases from V and 2 bases from J, with 9 bases in between. Germline lookup yields CDR1 SGHVS and CDR2 FNYEAQ. The CDR3 sequence: CASSLAGLTTDTQYF. CDR3 nucleotides: TGTGCCAGCAGCTTAGCGGGTCTAACCACAGATACGCAGTATTTT.

The genes are TRBV15 and TRBJ1-6; no clear D gene. V was shortened by 7 bases and J by 6 bases, with 13 bases between the two germline ends. Germline CDR1 LNHNV, CDR2 YYDKDF (reference sequence). The CDR3 spans 14 residues. The CDR3 nucleotides are TGTGCCACCAATCGGTTGGCAGCTAATTCACCCCTCCACTTT. Its translation is CATNRLAANSPLHF. The full variable domain, completed using reference TRBV15 and TRBJ1-6, is DAMVIQNPRYQVTQFGKPVTLSCSQTLNHNVMYWYQQKSSQAPKLLFHYYDKDFNNEADTPDNFQSRRPNTSFCFLDIRSPGLGDTAMYLCATNRLAANSPLHFGNGTRLTVT.

Only a few counts were recorded for this clonotype. As DNA, the CDR3 is TGTGCCAGCAGCTTGATGGACAGGGTTGTCAATGAGCAGTTCTTC. Encoded protein: CASSLMDRVVNEQFF. The J gene is TRBJ2-1, the V gene TRBV7-2, with 8 bases fitting TRBD1. The CDR3 extends over 15 amino acids. V dropped 3 bases and J dropped 6; count of bases not matched to a gene: 7. The germline gives CDR1 SGHTA, CDR2 FQGNSA.

The rearrangement links TRBV29-1 to TRBJ1-2; maybe TRBD1 (6 bases). The germline gives CDR1 SQVTM, CDR2 ANQGSEA. The CDR3 covers 13 residues. The germline V and J ends were trimmed by 3 bases and 7 bases, with 15 bases remaining between them. CDR3 sequence reads: CSVDSWGARGYTF. In DNA, the CDR3 is TGCAGCGTTGACAGTTGGGGGGCGCGTGGCTACACCTTC.

This clonotype appeared a few times. The gene calls are TRBV29-1 and TRBJ1-2; no definite D call. The germline V gene encodes CDR1 SQVTM and CDR2 ANQGSEA. V shed 4 bases and J shed 4 bases, with 16 bases lying between them. This CDR3 region has 14 residues. CDR3 in DNA: TGCAGCGTTGCGGGTACTCAGGCTGTCTATGGCTACACCTTC. Translated: CSVAGTQAVYGYTF. Filled out from reference TRBV29-1 and TRBJ1-2, the complete variable domain reads SAVISQKPSRDICQRGTSLTIQCQVDSQVTMMFWYRQQPGQSLTLIATANQGSEATYESGFVIDKFPISRPNLTFSTLTVSNMSPEDSSIYLCSVAGTQAVYGYTFGSGTRLTVV.

This clonotype was seen once. The chain couples TRBV28 to TRBJ2-3, with 7 positions matching TRBD2. CDR3 length equals 13 residues. Germline trimming cut 6 bases from V and 7 bases from J; bases unmatched to any gene: 7. CDR1 is MDHEN, CDR2 SYDVKM, per germline. DNA of the CDR3: TGTGCCAGCAGCCCGACTAGCTTCAATACGCAGTATTTT. Translating it yields CASSPTSFNTQYF.

The chain uses TRBV5-1 and TRBJ1-1, with a possible D match to TRBD1 (6 bases). V lost 6 bases and J 3 bases, leaving 12 bases between the germline ends. Germline loops: CDR1 SGHRS, CDR2 YFSETQ. This CDR3 has 13 amino acids. CDR3: CASTIGTHTEAFF. CDR3 coding DNA: TGCGCCAGCACCATCGGGACACACACTGAAGCTTTCTTT.

The CDR3 bases are TGTGCCAGCAGTGGACGGACTAGCGGGAGGACGACAGATACGCAGTATTTT. This gives the protein CASSGRTSGRTTDTQYF. The chain couples TRBV12-3 or TRBV12-4 to TRBJ2-3; 14 nucleotides align to TRBD2. The CDR3 covers 17 residues. V shed 5 bases and J 3 bases; nucleotides not matched to a gene: 7.

This clonotype has more than one count but fewer than ten. The V and J genes are TRBV7-9 and TRBJ2-7; D not certain. The V gene lost 8 bases and the J gene lost 7 bases, with 21 bases spanning the gap. The length of the CDR3 is 14 residues. Germline values: CDR1 SEHNR, CDR2 FQNEAQ (reference sequence). CDR3 amino acids: CASLLLDAMGEQYF. CDR3 coding DNA: TGTGCCAGCTTACTCCTGGATGCGATGGGGGAGCAGTACTTC.

The J gene is TRBJ2-1, the V gene TRBV15, with 7 bases matching TRBD2. Germline V lookup: CDR1 LNHNV, CDR2 YYDKDF (reference sequence). This CDR3 contains 20 residues. The trim removed 0 bases at V and 2 bases at J, leaving 16 bases unmatched. The chain's CDR3 is CATSRDWSVFGRGAYNEQFF. The CDR3 nucleotides are TGTGCCACCAGCAGAGATTGGTCCGTATTCGGCCGGGGGGCCTACAATGAGCAGTTCTTC. Filled out from reference TRBV15 and TRBJ2-1, the complete variable domain reads DAMVIQNPRYQVTQFGKPVTLSCSQTLNHNVMYWYQQKSSQAPKLLFHYYDKDFNNEADTPDNFQSRRPNTSFCFLDIRSPGLGDTAMYLCATSRDWSVFGRGAYNEQFFGPGTRLTVL.

This CDR3 is CAISESSGRSVNEQFF. The DNA of the CDR3 is TGTGCCATCAGTGAGTCTAGCGGGAGGAGTGTAAATGAGCAGTTCTTC. The genes are TRBV10-3 and TRBJ2-1, with 10 nucleotides matching TRBD2. The CDR3 is 16 amino acids. V was clipped by 0 bases and J by 7 bases; unmatched bases: 6. Per the germline V gene, CDR1 is ENHRY and CDR2 is SYGVKD.

The genes are TRBV12-3 or TRBV12-4 and TRBJ1-2; TRBD1 is a possible D gene (6 bases). V was cut by 3 bases and J by 3 bases, with 17 bases left in between. The CDR3 consists of 16 residues. This CDR3 reads CASSLGGGLRDYGYTF. DNA for the CDR3: TGTGCCAGCAGTTTGGGGGGGGGGCTCAGGGACTATGGCTACACCTTC.

This clonotype has just a few counts. V gene TRBV18 combines with J gene TRBJ1-1; perhaps TRBD1 as D (6 bases). The CDR3 is made up of 13 amino acids. CDR1 and CDR2 from the germline V gene are KGHSH and LQKENI. V lost 5 bases and J lost 5, with 12 bases in between. The CDR3 nucleotides are TGTGCCAGCTCAGGGGAGAGGGGGACTGAAGCTTTCTTT. The encoded protein is CASSGERGTEAFF.

This clonotype was detected a few times. The CDR3 is CSVEAVTGGPISGEQFF. As DNA, the CDR3 is TGCAGCGTTGAAGCGGTGACGGGAGGGCCCATATCTGGTGAGCAGTTCTTC. V usage is TRBV29-1 and J usage is TRBJ2-1, with 8 bases identical to TRBD2. CDR1 is SQVTM and CDR2 is ANQGSEA in the germline V gene. The V gene end was trimmed by 1 base and the J gene end by 9 bases; junction bases not matched to a gene: 17. This CDR3 contains 17 residues.